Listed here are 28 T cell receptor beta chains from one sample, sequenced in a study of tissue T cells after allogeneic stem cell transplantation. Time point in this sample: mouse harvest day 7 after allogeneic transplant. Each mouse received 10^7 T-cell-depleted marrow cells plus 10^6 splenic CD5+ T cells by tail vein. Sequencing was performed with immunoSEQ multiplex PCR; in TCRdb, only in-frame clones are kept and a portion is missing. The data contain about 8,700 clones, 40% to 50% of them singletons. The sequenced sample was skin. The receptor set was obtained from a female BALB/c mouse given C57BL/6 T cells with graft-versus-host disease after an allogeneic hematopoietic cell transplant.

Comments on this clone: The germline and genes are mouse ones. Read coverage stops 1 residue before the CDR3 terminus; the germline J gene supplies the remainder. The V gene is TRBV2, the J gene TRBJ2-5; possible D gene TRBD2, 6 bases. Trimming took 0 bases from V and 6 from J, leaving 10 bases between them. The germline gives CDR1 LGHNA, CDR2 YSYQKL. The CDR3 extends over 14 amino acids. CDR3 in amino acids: CASSQDATGDTQYF. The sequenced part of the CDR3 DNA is TGTGCCAGCAGCCAAGACGCGACTGGCGACACCCAGTAC.

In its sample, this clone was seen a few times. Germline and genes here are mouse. Here the CDR3 reads CASSPPGQNQAPLF. The DNA read from the CDR3 is TGTGCCAGCAGTCCCCCGGGACAAAACCAGGCTCCGCTT. V is TRBV26 and J is TRBJ1-5; maybe TRBD1 (6 bases). Read data end 1 residue before the CDR3 end; the end is taken from the germline J gene. CDR1 and CDR2 from the germline V gene are KGHPV and FQNQEV (reference sequence). Trimming shortened V by 4 bases and J by 4 bases, and 11 bases separated the two germline ends. The CDR3 sequence is 14 residues long.

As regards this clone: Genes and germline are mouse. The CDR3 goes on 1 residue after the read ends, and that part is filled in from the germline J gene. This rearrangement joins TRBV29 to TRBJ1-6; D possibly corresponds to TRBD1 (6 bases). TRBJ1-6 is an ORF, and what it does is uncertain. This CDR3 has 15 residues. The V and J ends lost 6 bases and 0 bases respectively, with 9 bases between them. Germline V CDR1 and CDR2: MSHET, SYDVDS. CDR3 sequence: CASRRDISYNSPLYF. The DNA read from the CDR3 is TGTGCTAGCAGGAGGGACATTTCCTATAATTCGCCCCTCTAC.

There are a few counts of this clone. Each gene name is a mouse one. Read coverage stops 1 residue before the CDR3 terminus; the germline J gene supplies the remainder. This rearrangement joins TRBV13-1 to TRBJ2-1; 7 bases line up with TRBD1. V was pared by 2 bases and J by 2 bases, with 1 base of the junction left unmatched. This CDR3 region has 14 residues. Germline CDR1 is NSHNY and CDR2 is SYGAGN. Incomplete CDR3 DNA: TGTGCCAGCAGTGAAGACAGGGACTATGCTGAGCAGTTC. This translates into CASSEDRDYAEQF. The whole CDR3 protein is CASSEDRDYAEQFF.

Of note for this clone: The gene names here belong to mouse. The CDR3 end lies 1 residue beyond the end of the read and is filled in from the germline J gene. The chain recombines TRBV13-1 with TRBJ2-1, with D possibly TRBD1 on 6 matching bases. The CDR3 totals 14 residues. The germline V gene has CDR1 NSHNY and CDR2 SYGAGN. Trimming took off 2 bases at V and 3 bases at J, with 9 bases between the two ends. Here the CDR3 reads CASSEDRTYAEQFF. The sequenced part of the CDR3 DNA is TGTGCCAGCAGTGAGGACAGAACCTATGCTGAGCAGTTC.

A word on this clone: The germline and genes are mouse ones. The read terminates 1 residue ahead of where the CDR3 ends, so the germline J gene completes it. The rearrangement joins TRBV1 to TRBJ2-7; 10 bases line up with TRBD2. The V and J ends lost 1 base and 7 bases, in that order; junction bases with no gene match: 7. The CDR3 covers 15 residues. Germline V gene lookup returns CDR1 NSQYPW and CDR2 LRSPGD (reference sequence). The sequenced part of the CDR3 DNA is TGCACCTGCAGTGCAGGGGCCTGGGGGGGCGGGGAACAGTAC. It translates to CTCSAGAWGGGEQY. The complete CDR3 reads CTCSAGAWGGGEQYF.

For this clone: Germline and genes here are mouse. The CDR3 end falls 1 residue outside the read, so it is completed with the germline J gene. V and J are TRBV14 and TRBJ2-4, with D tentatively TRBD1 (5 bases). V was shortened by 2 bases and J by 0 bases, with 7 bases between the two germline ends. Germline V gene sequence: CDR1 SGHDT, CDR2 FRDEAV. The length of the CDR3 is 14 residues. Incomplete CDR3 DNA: TGTGCCAGCAGTTTGAGGGGTAGTCAAAACACCTTGTAC. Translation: CASSLRGSQNTLY. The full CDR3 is CASSLRGSQNTLYF.

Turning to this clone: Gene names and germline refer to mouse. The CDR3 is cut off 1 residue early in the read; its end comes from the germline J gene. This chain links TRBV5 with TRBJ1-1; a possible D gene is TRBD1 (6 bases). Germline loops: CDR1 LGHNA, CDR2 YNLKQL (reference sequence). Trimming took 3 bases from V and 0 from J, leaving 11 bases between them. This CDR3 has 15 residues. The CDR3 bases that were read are TGTGCCAGCAGCCAGCAGGGGACCGCAAACACAGAAGTCTTC. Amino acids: CASSQQGTANTEVF. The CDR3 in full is CASSQQGTANTEVFF.

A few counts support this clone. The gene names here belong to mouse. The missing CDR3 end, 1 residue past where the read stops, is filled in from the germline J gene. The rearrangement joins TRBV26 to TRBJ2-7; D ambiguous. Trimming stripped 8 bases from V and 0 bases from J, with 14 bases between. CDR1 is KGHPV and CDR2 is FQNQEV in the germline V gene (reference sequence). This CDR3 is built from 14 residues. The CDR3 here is CASSMTPFSYEQYF. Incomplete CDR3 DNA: TGTGCCAGCTCCATGACACCTTTCTCCTATGAACAGTAC.

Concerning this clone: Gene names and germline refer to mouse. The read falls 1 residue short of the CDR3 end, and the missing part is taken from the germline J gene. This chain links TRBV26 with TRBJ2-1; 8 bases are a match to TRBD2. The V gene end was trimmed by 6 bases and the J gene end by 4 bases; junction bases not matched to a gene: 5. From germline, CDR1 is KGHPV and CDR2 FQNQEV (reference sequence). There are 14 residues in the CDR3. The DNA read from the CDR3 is TGTGCCAGCAGGGACTGGGAGATATATGCTGAGCAGTTC. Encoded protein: CASRDWEIYAEQF. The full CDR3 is CASRDWEIYAEQFF.

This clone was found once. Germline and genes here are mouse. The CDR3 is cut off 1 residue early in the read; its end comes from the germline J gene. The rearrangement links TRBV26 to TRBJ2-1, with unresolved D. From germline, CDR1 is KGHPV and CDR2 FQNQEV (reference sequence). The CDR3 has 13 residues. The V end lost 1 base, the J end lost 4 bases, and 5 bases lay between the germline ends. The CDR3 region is CASSLYRYAEQFF. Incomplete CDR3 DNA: TGTGCCAGCAGTCTGTACAGATATGCTGAGCAGTTC.

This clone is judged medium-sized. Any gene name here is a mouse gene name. The CDR3 protein is CASSQERGLNERLFF. The CDR3 bases that were read are TGTGCCAGCAGCCAAGAGAGGGGGCTCAACGAAAGATTATTT. The gene calls are TRBV2 and TRBJ1-4, with 7 positions matching TRBD1. The read ends 1 residue shy of where the CDR3 ends; the end is completed using the germline J gene. Germline lookup yields CDR1 LGHNA and CDR2 YSYQKL. The length of the CDR3 is 15 residues. Germline trimming cut 0 bases from V and 4 bases from J; bases unmatched to any gene: 2.

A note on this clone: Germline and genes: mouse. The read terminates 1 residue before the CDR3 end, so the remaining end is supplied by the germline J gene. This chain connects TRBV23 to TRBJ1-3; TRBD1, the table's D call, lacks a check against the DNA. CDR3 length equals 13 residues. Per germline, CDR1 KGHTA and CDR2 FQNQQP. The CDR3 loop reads CSSRPGQRNTLYF. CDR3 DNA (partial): TGCTCCAGCAGACCGGGACAGAGGAATACGCTCTAT.

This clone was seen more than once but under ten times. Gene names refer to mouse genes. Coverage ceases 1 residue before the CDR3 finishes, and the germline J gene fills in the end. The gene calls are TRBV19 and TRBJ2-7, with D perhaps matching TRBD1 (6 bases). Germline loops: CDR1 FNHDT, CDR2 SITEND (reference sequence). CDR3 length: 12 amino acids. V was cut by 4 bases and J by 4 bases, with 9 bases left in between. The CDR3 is CASSPQGYEQYF. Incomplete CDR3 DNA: TGTGCCAGCAGTCCCCAGGGGTATGAACAGTAC.

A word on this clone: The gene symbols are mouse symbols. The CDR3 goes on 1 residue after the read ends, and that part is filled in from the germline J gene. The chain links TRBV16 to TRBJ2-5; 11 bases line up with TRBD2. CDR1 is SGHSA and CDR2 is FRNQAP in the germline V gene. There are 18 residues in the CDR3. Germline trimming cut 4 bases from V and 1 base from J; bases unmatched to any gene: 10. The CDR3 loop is CASSSNWGGEEDQDTQYF. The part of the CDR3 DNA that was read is TGTGCAAGCAGCTCTAACTGGGGGGGCGAGGAAGACCAAGACACCCAGTAC. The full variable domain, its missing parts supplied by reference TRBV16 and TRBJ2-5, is NAGVIQTPRHKVTGKGQEATLWCEPISGHSAVFWYRQTIVQGLEFLTYFRNQAPIDDSGMPKERFSAQMPNQSHSTLKIQSTQPQDSAVYLCASSSNWGGEEDQDTQYFGPGTRLLVL.

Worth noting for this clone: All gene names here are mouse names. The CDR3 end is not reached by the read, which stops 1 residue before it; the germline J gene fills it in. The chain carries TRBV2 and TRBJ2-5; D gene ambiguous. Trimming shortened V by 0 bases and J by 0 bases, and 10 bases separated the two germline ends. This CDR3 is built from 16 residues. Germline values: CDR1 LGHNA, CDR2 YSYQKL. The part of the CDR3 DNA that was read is TGTGCCAGCAGCCAAGACGGCTGGCTTAACCAAGACACCCAGTAC. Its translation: CASSQDGWLNQDTQY. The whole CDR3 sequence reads CASSQDGWLNQDTQYF.

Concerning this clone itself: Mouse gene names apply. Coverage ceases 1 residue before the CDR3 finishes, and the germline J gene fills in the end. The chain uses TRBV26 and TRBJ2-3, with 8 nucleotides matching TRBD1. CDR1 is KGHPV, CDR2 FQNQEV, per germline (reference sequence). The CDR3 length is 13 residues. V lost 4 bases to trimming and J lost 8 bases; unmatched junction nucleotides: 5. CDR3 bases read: TGTGCCAGCAGTCCCCAGGGGGCGCGAACGCTGTAT. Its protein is CASSPQGARTLY. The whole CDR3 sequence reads CASSPQGARTLYF.

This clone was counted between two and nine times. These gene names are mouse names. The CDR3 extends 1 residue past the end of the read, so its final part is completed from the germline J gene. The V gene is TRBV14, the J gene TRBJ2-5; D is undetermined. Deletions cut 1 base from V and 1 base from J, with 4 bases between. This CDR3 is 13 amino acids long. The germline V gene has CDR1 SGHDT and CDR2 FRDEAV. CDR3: CASSFTDQDTQYF. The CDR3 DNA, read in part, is TGTGCCAGCAGTTTCACGGACCAAGACACCCAGTAC.

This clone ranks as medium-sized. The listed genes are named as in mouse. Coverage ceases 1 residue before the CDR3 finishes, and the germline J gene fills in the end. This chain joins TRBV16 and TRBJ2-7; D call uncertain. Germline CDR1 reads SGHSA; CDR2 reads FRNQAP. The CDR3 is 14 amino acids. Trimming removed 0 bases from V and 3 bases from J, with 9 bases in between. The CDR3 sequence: CASSLDFSVYEQYF. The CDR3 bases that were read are TGTGCAAGCAGCTTAGATTTCAGTGTCTATGAACAGTAC.

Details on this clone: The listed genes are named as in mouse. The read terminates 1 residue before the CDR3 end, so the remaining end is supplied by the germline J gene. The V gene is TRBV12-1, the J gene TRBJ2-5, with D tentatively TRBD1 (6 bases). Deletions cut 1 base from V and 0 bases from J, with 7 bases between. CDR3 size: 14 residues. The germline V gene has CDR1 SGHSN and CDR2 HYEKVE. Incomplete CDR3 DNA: TGTGCCAGCTCTCTAGACAGGAACCAAGACACCCAGTAC. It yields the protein CASSLDRNQDTQY. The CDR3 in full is CASSLDRNQDTQYF.

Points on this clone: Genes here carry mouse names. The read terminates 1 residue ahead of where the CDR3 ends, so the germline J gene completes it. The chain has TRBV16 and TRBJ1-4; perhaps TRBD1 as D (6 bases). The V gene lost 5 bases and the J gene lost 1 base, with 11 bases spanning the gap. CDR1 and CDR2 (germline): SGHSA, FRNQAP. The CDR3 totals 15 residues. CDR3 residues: CASSRGQNSNERLFF. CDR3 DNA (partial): TGTGCAAGCAGCCGGGGACAAAATTCCAACGAAAGATTATTT.

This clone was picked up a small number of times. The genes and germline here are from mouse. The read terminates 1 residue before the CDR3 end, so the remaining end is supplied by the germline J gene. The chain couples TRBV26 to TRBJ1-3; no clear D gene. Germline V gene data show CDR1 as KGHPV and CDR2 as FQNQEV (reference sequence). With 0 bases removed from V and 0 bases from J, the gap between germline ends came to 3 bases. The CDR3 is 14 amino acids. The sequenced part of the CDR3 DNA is TGTGCCAGCAGTCTGTCCGTTTCTGGAAATACGCTCTAT. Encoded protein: CASSLSVSGNTLY. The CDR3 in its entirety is CASSLSVSGNTLYF.

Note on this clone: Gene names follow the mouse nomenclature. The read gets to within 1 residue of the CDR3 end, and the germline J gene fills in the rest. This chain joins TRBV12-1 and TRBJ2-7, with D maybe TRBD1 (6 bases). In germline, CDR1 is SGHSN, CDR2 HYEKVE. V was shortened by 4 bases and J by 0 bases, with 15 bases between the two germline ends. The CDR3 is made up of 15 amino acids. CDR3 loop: CASSLGTPSSYEQYF. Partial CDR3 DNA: TGTGCCAGCTCCCTCGGGACACCGAGCTCCTATGAACAGTAC.

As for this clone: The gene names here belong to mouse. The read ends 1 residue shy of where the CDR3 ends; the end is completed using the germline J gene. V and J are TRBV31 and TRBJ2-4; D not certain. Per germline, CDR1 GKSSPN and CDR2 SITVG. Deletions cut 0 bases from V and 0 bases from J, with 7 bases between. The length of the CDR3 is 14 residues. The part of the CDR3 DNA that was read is TGTGCCTGGAGTCTAGATGGTAGTCAAAACACCTTGTAC. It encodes CAWSLDGSQNTLY. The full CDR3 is CAWSLDGSQNTLYF.

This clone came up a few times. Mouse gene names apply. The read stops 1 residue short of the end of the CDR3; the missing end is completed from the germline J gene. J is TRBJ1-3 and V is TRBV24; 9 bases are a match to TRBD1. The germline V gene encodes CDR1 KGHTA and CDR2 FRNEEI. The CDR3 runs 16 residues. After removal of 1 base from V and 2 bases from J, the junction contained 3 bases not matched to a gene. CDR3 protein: CASSLSGQGTGNTLYF. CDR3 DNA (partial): TGTGCCAGCAGTCTGTCAGGACAGGGGACTGGAAATACGCTCTAT.

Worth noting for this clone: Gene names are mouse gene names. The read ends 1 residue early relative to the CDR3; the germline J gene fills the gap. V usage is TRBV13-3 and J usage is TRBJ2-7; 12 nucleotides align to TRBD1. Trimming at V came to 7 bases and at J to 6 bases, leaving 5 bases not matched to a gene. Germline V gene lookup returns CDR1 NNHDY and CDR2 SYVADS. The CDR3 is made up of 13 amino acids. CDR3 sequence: CASSRDRGLEQYF. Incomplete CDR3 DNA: TGTGCCAGCTCCCGGGACAGGGGGCTTGAACAGTAC.

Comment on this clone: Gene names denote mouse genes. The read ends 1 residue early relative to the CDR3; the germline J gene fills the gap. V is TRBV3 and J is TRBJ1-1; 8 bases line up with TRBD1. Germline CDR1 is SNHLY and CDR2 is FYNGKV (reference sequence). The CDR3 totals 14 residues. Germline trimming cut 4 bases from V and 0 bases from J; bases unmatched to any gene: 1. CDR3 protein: CASSSDRANTEVFF. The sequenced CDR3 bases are TGTGCCAGCAGCTCGGACAGGGCAAACACAGAAGTCTTC.

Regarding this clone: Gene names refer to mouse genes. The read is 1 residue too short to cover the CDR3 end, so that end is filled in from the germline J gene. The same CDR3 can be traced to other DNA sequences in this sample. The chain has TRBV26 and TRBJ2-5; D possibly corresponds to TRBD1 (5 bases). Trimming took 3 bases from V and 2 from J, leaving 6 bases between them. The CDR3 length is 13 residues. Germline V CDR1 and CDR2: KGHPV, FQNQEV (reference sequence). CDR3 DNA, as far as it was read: TGTGCCAGCAGTCTAGGGGTCCAAGACACCCAGTAC. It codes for CASSLGVQDTQY. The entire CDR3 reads CASSLGVQDTQYF. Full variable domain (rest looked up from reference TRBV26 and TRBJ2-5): NSKVIQTPRYLVKGQGQKAKMRCIPEKGHPVVFWYQQNKNNEFKFLINFQNQEVLQQIDMTEKRFSAECPSNSPCSLEIQSSEAGDSALYLCASSLGVQDTQYFGPGTRLLVL.